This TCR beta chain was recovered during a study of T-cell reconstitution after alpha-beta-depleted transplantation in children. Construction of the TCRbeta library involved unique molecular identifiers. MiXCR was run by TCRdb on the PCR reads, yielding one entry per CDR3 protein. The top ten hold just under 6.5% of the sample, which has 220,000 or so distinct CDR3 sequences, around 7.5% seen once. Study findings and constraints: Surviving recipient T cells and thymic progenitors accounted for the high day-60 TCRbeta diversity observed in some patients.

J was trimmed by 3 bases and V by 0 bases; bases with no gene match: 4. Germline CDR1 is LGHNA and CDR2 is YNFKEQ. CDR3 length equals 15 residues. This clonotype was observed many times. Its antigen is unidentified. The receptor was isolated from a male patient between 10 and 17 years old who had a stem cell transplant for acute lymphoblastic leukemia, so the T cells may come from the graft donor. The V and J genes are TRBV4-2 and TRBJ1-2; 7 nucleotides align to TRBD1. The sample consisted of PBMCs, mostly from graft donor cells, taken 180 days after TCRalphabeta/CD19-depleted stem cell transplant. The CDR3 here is CASSQDTDRDYGYTF. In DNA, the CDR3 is TGTGCCAGCAGCCAAGATACCGACAGGGACTATGGCTACACCTTC.